This T cell receptor (beta chain) was captured by sequencing in a study of regulatory T cells in long-lasting Graves disease. Through Arm-PCR of CDR3 regions and iRepertoire HTBI primers, TCR beta libraries were built. TCRdb passed the multiplex PCR reads through MiXCR, listing each CDR3 protein once. The repertoire holds over 350,000 distinct CDR3 sequences, with about 14% as singletons. Noted time point: newly diagnosed GD, antithyroid drugs for less than 3 months. TCR sequences were obtained from RNA taken from PBMCs. Many counts were recorded for this clonotype. Its matching antigen is unknown. General study points: With a few thousand shared public clonotypes, persistent patients exceeded new patients, who shared more than 750.

V was clipped by 6 bases and J by 0 bases; unmatched bases: 8. CDR1 is SQVTM and CDR2 is ANQGSEA in the germline V gene. This CDR3 comprises 14 residues. These sequences were also reported in another study, on T cells in Graves' hyperthyroidism and ophthalmopathy.

The rearrangement links TRBV29-1 to TRBJ2-7; 7 positions agree with TRBD1. The sequenced sample was peripheral blood mononuclear cells (PBMCs), obtained at new diagnosis, from a patient treated with antithyroid drugs. The clonotype originates from a woman between 50 and 59 years old with Graves disease. CDR3 protein: CSVQPGQFSYEQYF. The CDR3 DNA sequence: TGCAGCGTCCAACCGGGACAGTTCTCCTACGAGCAGTACTTC.